These 15 T cell receptor beta chains came from one sample sequenced in a study of blood T cell repertoires in COVID-19. TCRdb's copy holds only in-frame clones and misses some; the assay was immunoSEQ multiplex PCR. Here the sample spans approximately 190,000 clones, 70% to 90% being singletons. The sample comprised peripheral blood. The receptors were gathered from a woman in her seventies with active or convalescent COVID-19.

The genes are TRBV2 and TRBJ2-3, with D perhaps matching TRBD2 (6 bases). V was trimmed by 5 bases and J by 1 base, leaving 13 bases between them. The V gene's germline CDR1 is SNHLY and CDR2 FYNNEI. The CDR3 covers 15 residues. CDR3 sequence: CASSREAGRTDTQYF. DNA of the CDR3: TGTGCCAGCAGTCGGGAAGCGGGCCGCACAGATACGCAGTATTTT.

The chain joins TRBV11-2 to TRBJ2-1, with 13 bases lining up with TRBD2. The CDR3 has 16 residues. Per the germline V gene, CDR1 is SGHAT and CDR2 is FQNNGV. Trimming at V came to 5 bases and at J to 5 bases, leaving 6 bases not matched to a gene. The CDR3 coding sequence is TGTGCCAGCAGCCCCGGACTAGCGGGAGTGAACAATGAGCAGTTCTTC. The encoded protein is CASSPGLAGVNNEQFF.

CDR3 DNA: TGTGCCTGGAGTAAGGGGGCAGACTACAATGAGCAGTTCTTC. Its translation: CAWSKGADYNEQFF. V and J are TRBV30 and TRBJ2-1; TRBD1 aligns across 7 bases. The CDR3 extends over 14 amino acids. The V and J ends lost 2 bases and 3 bases, in that order; junction bases with no gene match: 4. Germline CDR1 is GTSNPN and CDR2 is SVGIG (reference sequence).

This clone occurred once. The chain joins TRBV5-1 to TRBJ2-7; 12 nucleotides line up with TRBD1. This CDR3 contains 16 residues. Germline-derived CDR1 and CDR2 are SGHRS and YFSETQ. V was clipped by 4 bases and J by 2 bases; unmatched bases: 7. CDR3 coding DNA: TGCGCCAGCAGCACGGGACAGGGGGCGAGGGCCTACGAGCAGTACTTC. This translates into CASSTGQGARAYEQYF.

The CDR3 sequence is CASSPTGGLAADTQYF. CDR3 in DNA: TGTGCCAGCAGTCCCACCGGGGGACTAGCGGCAGATACGCAGTATTTT. This chain links TRBV2 with TRBJ2-3, with TRBD2 identical over 11 bases. V shed 5 bases, J shed 4 bases, and the junction held 8 bases outside the gene matches. This CDR3 is 16 amino acids long. Germline CDR1 SNHLY, CDR2 FYNNEI.

The CDR3 nucleotides are TGTGCCAGCAGCTTAGGGACAGCTGGGGGCGGGGAGCTGTTTTTT. Residues: CASSLGTAGGGELFF. The chain links TRBV7-3 to TRBJ2-2; the match to TRBD1 covers 7 bases. Germline V gene lookup returns CDR1 SGHTA and CDR2 FQGTGA. This CDR3 is 15 amino acids long. Losses at the gene ends were 2 bases for V and 7 bases for J; bases not matched to a gene: 7.

This clone was recorded once. This sequence joins TRBV28 and TRBJ2-7; 8 positions agree with TRBD1. The CDR3 is made up of 15 amino acids. CDR1 is MDHEN, CDR2 SYDVKM, per germline. V lost 4 bases and J lost 3; bases outside the gene matches: 8. DNA for the CDR3: TGTGCCAGCAGTTCCCTGGACAGGGATAACTACGAGCAGTACTTC. This translates into CASSSLDRDNYEQYF.

This chain uses TRBV6-4 with TRBJ2-7, with TRBD1 matching 10 bases. V lost 4 bases to trimming and J lost 3 bases; unmatched junction nucleotides: 9. CDR1 MRHNA and CDR2 SNTAGT come from the germline V gene. The CDR3 is 16 residues long. CDR3: CASSVDRGLMVYEQYF. The CDR3 DNA reads as TGTGCCAGCAGTGTTGACAGGGGGCTTATGGTCTACGAGCAGTACTTC.

The gene calls are TRBV11-3 and TRBJ2-3; D possibly corresponds to TRBD2 (5 bases). The CDR3 consists of 14 residues. The germline gives CDR1 SGHNT, CDR2 YENEEA. With 1 base removed from V and 6 bases from J, the gap between germline ends came to 11 bases. DNA for the CDR3: TGTGCCAGCAGCTTAGGTCCCTCTAGCGATACGCAGTATTTT. It specifies CASSLGPSSDTQYF.

This chain connects TRBV9 to TRBJ2-5; 13 bases line up with TRBD2. The CDR3 loop spans 16 amino acids. The trim removed 4 bases at V and 3 bases at J, leaving 6 bases unmatched. CDR1 SGDLS and CDR2 YYNGEE come from the germline V gene. CDR3: CASSPGLAGVEETQYF. DNA of the CDR3: TGTGCCAGCAGCCCTGGACTAGCGGGAGTAGAAGAGACCCAGTACTTC.

The chain combines TRBV23-1 with TRBJ2-2, with 8 nucleotides matching TRBD2. TRBV23-1 is assigned to the ORF class and has an uncertain function. The CDR3 loop spans 14 amino acids. V lost 6 bases, J lost 6 bases, and 6 bases stayed unmatched. CDR3 in amino acids: CASREREMAGELFF. In nucleotides, the CDR3 is TGCGCCAGCAGGGAGCGGGAGATGGCCGGGGAGCTGTTTTTT.

V gene TRBV7-3 combines with J gene TRBJ2-3, with D hard to call. V dropped 4 bases and J dropped 5 bases, with 10 bases sitting between them. The CDR3 runs 13 residues. The germline V gene encodes CDR1 SGHTA and CDR2 FQGTGA. As DNA, the CDR3 is TGTGCCAGCAGCTCCCAACCCGGAGATACGCAGTATTTT. Translated: CASSSQPGDTQYF.

This clone appeared a single time. This sequence joins TRBV7-2 and TRBJ1-4; TRBD1 agrees at 8 bases. J lost 2 bases, V lost 5 bases, and 7 bases had no gene match. The germline gives CDR1 SGHTA, CDR2 FQGNSA. There are 16 residues in the CDR3. The CDR3 bases are TGTGCCAGCAGCCGCAGTCGGACAGGGACTAATGAAAAACTGTTTTTT. It encodes CASSRSRTGTNEKLFF.

The genes are TRBV4-1 and TRBJ1-2; 7 bases match TRBD1. Germline CDR1 MGHRA, CDR2 YSYEKL. This CDR3 is 17 amino acids long. Trimming at V came to 0 bases and at J to 4 bases, leaving 11 bases not matched to a gene. The CDR3 DNA is TGCGCCAGCAGCCAAGAAGGAAGGGGGCTATTTTTCTATGGCTACACCTTC. It specifies CASSQEGRGLFFYGYTF.

The chain couples TRBV18 to TRBJ1-5; 7 bases fit TRBD1. This CDR3 has 14 amino acids. J lost 2 bases, V lost 5 bases, and 3 bases had no gene match. CDR1 and CDR2 (germline): KGHSH, LQKENI. The chain's CDR3 is CASSTTGGNQPQHF. The DNA of the CDR3 is TGTGCCAGCTCAACAACAGGGGGCAATCAGCCCCAGCATTTT.